These 8 T cell receptor beta chains share one sample of origin, sequenced in a study of blood T cell repertoires in COVID-19. Profiling relied on immunoSEQ multiplex PCR, and the TCRdb table lists in-frame clones only, not all of them. The table has 250,000 to 350,000 clones, roughly 86% seen once; the top ten hold about 8.9%. The sequenced sample was PBMCs or T cells enriched from blood (not recorded which). The receptor set was obtained from a woman in her late teens or twenties who had recovered from COVID-19.

This rearrangement joins TRBV7-3 to TRBJ2-3; 7 nucleotides align to TRBD1. Germline CDR1 reads SGHTA; CDR2 reads FQGTGA. The length of the CDR3 is 14 residues. V was clipped by 4 bases and J by 5 bases; unmatched bases: 6. CDR3 DNA sequence: TGTGCCAGCAGCTCGAAACAGGGGAAAGATACGCAGTATTTT. It specifies CASSSKQGKDTQYF.

This chain connects TRBV7-2 to TRBJ1-5, with 9 positions matching TRBD1. CDR3 length: 13 amino acids. With 4 bases clipped from V and 13 bases from J, the junction kept 8 bases outside the gene matches. Germline V CDR1 and CDR2: SGHTA, FQGNSA. The CDR3 protein is CASSSQPTGGQHF. CDR3 sequence (DNA): TGTGCCAGCAGCTCACAACCGACAGGGGGACAGCATTTT.

This chain links TRBV28 with TRBJ2-4; a possible D gene is TRBD1 (6 bases). Trimming left V 8 bases short and J 6 bases short, with 14 bases between. CDR1 and CDR2 (germline): MDHEN, SYDVKM. The CDR3 extends over 13 amino acids. The DNA for the CDR3 is TGTGCCAGCGGTCGACAGGACCTAAACATTCAGTACTTC. Encoded protein: CASGRQDLNIQYF.

The chain uses TRBV6-5 and TRBJ2-1; D possibly corresponds to TRBD2 (5 bases). The germline V gene has CDR1 MNHEY and CDR2 SVGAGI. The V gene lost 8 bases and the J gene lost 0 bases, with 8 bases spanning the gap. This CDR3 region has 13 residues. The CDR3 DNA reads TGTGCCAGCGGGGAGAACTCCTACAATGAGCAGTTCTTC. This encodes CASGENSYNEQFF.

This sequence joins TRBV7-7 and TRBJ2-1; tentatively, D is TRBD2 (5 bases). This CDR3 is 16 amino acids long. V was cut by 5 bases and J by 0 bases, with 14 bases left in between. Looked up from germline, CDR1 is SSHAT and CDR2 is FNYEAQ (reference sequence). CDR3 in DNA: TGTGCCAGCAGCCCTCAGCCGGGGAGCTCCTACAATGAGCAGTTCTTC. Its protein is CASSPQPGSSYNEQFF.

This clone appeared once. The chain links TRBV7-3 to TRBJ2-1; D gene unclear. The germline CDR1 and CDR2 sequences are SGHTA and FQGTGA. The V and J ends lost 2 bases and 6 bases respectively, with 5 bases between them. This CDR3 comprises 12 residues. CDR3 sequence reads: CASSLSGNEQFF. The CDR3 DNA reads TGTGCCAGCAGCTTATCCGGCAATGAGCAGTTCTTC.

The chain couples TRBV27 to TRBJ1-2, with D tentatively TRBD1 (5 bases). CDR1 MNHEY and CDR2 SMNVEV come from the germline V gene (reference sequence). The CDR3 extends over 15 amino acids. V was pared by 7 bases and J by 3 bases, with 18 bases between. The CDR3 DNA is TGTGCCAGCACCCATAACGGTCAGGGCGACTATGGCTACACCTTC. Residues: CASTHNGQGDYGYTF.

This sequence joins TRBV28 and TRBJ1-1, with a possible D match to TRBD1 (5 bases). Germline V gene lookup returns CDR1 MDHEN and CDR2 SYDVKM. The CDR3 sequence is 15 residues long. The V end lost 3 bases, the J end lost 1 base, and 12 bases lay between the germline ends. The CDR3 nucleotides read TGTGCCAGCAGTTTGGCCGGGGGTGCGAACACTGAAGCTTTCTTT. This gives the protein CASSLAGGANTEAFF.